This passage covers 10 T cell receptor beta chains from one sample sequenced in a study of blood T cell repertoires in COVID-19. The repertoire was sequenced with immunoSEQ multiplex PCR; TCRdb's copy has only in-frame clones and lacks some. This table has about 300,000 clones, around 90% appearing once. Sequencing input: peripheral blood. Receptor source: a man between 18 and 29 years old with active or convalescent COVID-19.

The J gene is TRBJ2-4, the V gene TRBV2, with TRBD1 as a possible D gene (5 bases). The CDR3 is 14 residues long. The ends were cut back, 4 bases at V and 9 bases at J, with 16 bases in the middle. Per the germline V gene, CDR1 is SNHLY and CDR2 is FYNNEI. CDR3 residues: CASSGPGTQGIQYF. CDR3 nucleotides: TGTGCCAGCAGTGGACCAGGAACCCAGGGCATTCAGTACTTC.

The genes are TRBV27 and TRBJ2-1, with 9 bases aligning to TRBD2. This CDR3 has 15 residues. Germline V gene sequence: CDR1 MNHEY, CDR2 SMNVEV (reference sequence). With 4 bases clipped from V and 5 bases from J, the junction kept 6 bases outside the gene matches. The CDR3 nucleotides are TGTGCCAGCAGTTCTGCAGCGGGGGGAGACAATGAGCAGTTCTTC. It translates to CASSSAAGGDNEQFF.

The chain employs TRBV27 and TRBJ1-2; TRBD1 matches at 7 bases. The CDR3 has 13 residues. CDR1 is MNHEY, CDR2 SMNVEV, per germline (reference sequence). Unmatched junction bases numbered 9, after V lost 7 bases and J lost 7 bases. In DNA, the CDR3 is TGTGCCAGCAAGTTAGGGGGCGCGAGTGGCTACACCTTC. Amino acids: CASKLGGASGYTF.

The chain couples TRBV29-1 to TRBJ1-1; D is ambiguous. The V gene lost 2 bases and the J gene lost 5 bases, with 12 bases spanning the gap. The CDR3 consists of 13 residues. CDR1 is SQVTM and CDR2 is ANQGSEA in the germline V gene. The CDR3, as DNA: TGCAGCGTTGAACACTGGGTGGAGACTGAAGCTTTCTTT. Protein sequence: CSVEHWVETEAFF.

This clone was counted ten times or more. The gene calls are TRBV4-2 and TRBJ2-2; TRBD2 matches at 8 bases. The CDR3 sequence is 15 residues long. Germline V gene data show CDR1 as LGHNA and CDR2 as YNFKEQ. V lost 0 bases, J lost 6 bases, and 3 bases stayed unmatched. The chain's CDR3 is CASSQDDGGAGELFF. CDR3 sequence (DNA): TGTGCCAGCAGCCAAGATGACGGGGGGGCCGGGGAGCTGTTTTTT.

V gene TRBV28 combines with J gene TRBJ1-1; 7 nucleotides agree with TRBD1. Germline V gene sequence: CDR1 MDHEN, CDR2 SYDVKM. V was clipped by 5 bases and J by 2 bases; unmatched bases: 11. The CDR3 length is 16 residues. Written as DNA, the CDR3 is TGTGCCAGCAGTCCCACCCCCGGGACAGCTAACACTGAAGCTTTCTTT. Protein sequence: CASSPTPGTANTEAFF.

The V and J genes are TRBV9 and TRBJ2-1; a weak D match, TRBD1 (5 bases). V gave up 0 bases and J gave up 4 bases, with 8 bases separating them. CDR1 is SGDLS, CDR2 YYNGEE, per germline. The CDR3 extends over 14 amino acids. CDR3 loop: CASSVATDYNEQFF. The CDR3 nucleotides read TGTGCCAGCAGCGTAGCGACAGATTACAATGAGCAGTTCTTC.

The chain employs TRBV7-2 and TRBJ1-2, with D uncertain. CDR1 and CDR2 (germline): SGHTA, FQGNSA. CDR3 size: 16 residues. V gave up 1 base and J gave up 3 bases, with 15 bases separating them. The CDR3 spells CASSLEAWVGDYGYTF. The CDR3 DNA sequence: TGTGCCAGCAGCTTAGAAGCGTGGGTCGGGGACTATGGCTACACCTTC.

The chain joins TRBV28 to TRBJ1-4; the D gene is possibly TRBD1 (6 bases). Trimming shortened V by 5 bases and J by 4 bases, and 14 bases separated the two germline ends. The CDR3 extends over 15 amino acids. Per germline, CDR1 MDHEN and CDR2 SYDVKM. DNA of the CDR3: TGTGCCAGCAGTCTGTTGGGACACATTAATGAAAAACTGTTTTTT. This sequence encodes CASSLLGHINEKLFF.

The chain links TRBV27 to TRBJ2-7, with 9 bases matching TRBD1. The CDR3 is made up of 15 amino acids. Germline-derived CDR1 and CDR2 are MNHEY and SMNVEV (reference sequence). V lost 4 bases to trimming and J lost 3 bases; unmatched junction nucleotides: 7. CDR3 in amino acids: CASSSPGTGFYEQYF. CDR3 nucleotide sequence: TGTGCCAGCAGTTCACCCGGGACAGGGTTCTACGAGCAGTACTTC.